This T cell receptor (beta chain) appears in the sequencing data of a study of blood T cell repertoires in COVID-19. Overall study context: Acute and convalescent COVID-19 specimens originated in the United States, Italy and Spain.

The V gene's germline CDR1 is MDHEN and CDR2 SYDVKM. V lost 2 bases to trimming and J lost 5 bases; unmatched junction nucleotides: 4. The CDR3 extends over 14 amino acids. Profiling relied on immunoSEQ multiplex PCR, and the TCRdb table lists in-frame clones only, not all of them. This table has about 120,000 clones, around 76% appearing once. This receptor was taken from a man aged 60 to 75 with acute or convalescent COVID-19. Sequenced material: peripheral blood. V is TRBV28 and J is TRBJ1-1; 8 bases match TRBD1. DNA for the CDR3: TGTGCCAGCAGTTTAGACAGGGGAGAAACTGAAGCTTTCTTT. Translated: CASSLDRGETEAFF. The full variable domain, with the rest looked up from reference TRBV28 and TRBJ1-1, is DVKVTQSSRYLVKRTGEKVFLECVQDMDHENMFWYRQDPGLGLRLIYFSYDVKMKEKGDIPEGYSVSREKKERFSLILESASTNQTSMYLCASSLDRGETEAFFGQGTRLTVV.